A single sample gave rise to the 7 T cell receptor beta chains below, sequenced in a study of cytomegalovirus exposure and HLA in healthy donors (TCRdb year 2017). Preparation of the library involved the immunoSEQ multiplex PCR assay. For the multiplex PCR, a mixture combining 60 forward primers for TCR Vbeta segments and 13 reverse primers for TCR Jbeta segments was used. The clones in this table, taken by TCRdb from immuneACCESS, are in-frame only. Not every clone is retained; where verified, under half of the shortfall comes from an unresolved V gene, and the cause of the rest is unknown. The sample table shows under 200,000 clones, and 70% to 90% are seen once. Of the sample, under 2% falls within the top ten clones. The material sequenced was PBMCs. All receptors come from a woman younger than 35 in good health and CMV-seronegative.

Only a few counts were recorded for this clone. The V gene is TRBV28, the J gene TRBJ1-2; D is unclear. This CDR3 has 14 amino acids. Trimming removed 3 bases from V and 0 bases from J, with 8 bases in between. Looked up from germline, CDR1 is MDHEN and CDR2 is SYDVKM. CDR3 amino acids: CASSFPGSNYGYTF. The CDR3 DNA sequence: TGTGCCAGCAGTTTCCCGGGATCTAACTATGGCTACACCTTC.

This chain uses TRBV19 with TRBJ1-1; the match to TRBD1 covers 9 bases. CDR3 size: 15 residues. The germline V gene has CDR1 LNHDA and CDR2 SQIVND (reference sequence). With 6 bases clipped from V and 5 bases from J, the junction kept 10 bases outside the gene matches. DNA of the CDR3: TGTGCCAGTAGGCTTTCCGGGACAGGGAAAACTGAAGCTTTCTTT. Amino acids: CASRLSGTGKTEAFF.

The chain joins TRBV7-6 to TRBJ2-5; D remains unclear. The germline gives CDR1 SGHVS, CDR2 FNYEAQ. Trimming removed 1 base at V and 3 bases at J, with 6 bases between. The length of the CDR3 is 13 residues. The DNA for the CDR3 is TGTGCCAGCAGCTTAGGGCAGAAAGAGACCCAGTACTTC. It translates to CASSLGQKETQYF.

This chain links TRBV18 with TRBJ1-4, with 8 nucleotides matching TRBD1. Germline CDR1 and CDR2: KGHSH and LQKENI. The CDR3 loop spans 14 amino acids. V dropped 3 bases and J dropped 8; count of bases not matched to a gene: 5. CDR3 nucleotide sequence: TGTGCCAGCTCACCGGGGACAGGTCGGGAAAAACTGTTTTTT. Its protein is CASSPGTGREKLFF. Filled out from reference TRBV18 and TRBJ1-4, the complete variable domain reads NAGVMQNPRHLVRRRGQEARLRCSPMKGHSHVYWYRQLPEEGLKFMVYLQKENIIDESGMPKERFSAEFPKEGPSILRIQQVVRGDSAAYFCASSPGTGREKLFFGSGTQLSVL.

This clone was recorded only once. The chain is built from TRBV28 and TRBJ2-6; 9 nucleotides agree with TRBD1. CDR1 and CDR2 (germline): MDHEN, SYDVKM. Losses at the gene ends were 2 bases for V and 2 bases for J; bases not matched to a gene: 7. The CDR3 is 18 amino acids. This CDR3 is CASSLDPRTGAGANVLTF. The CDR3 DNA reads TGTGCCAGCAGTTTAGACCCCCGGACAGGGGCTGGGGCCAACGTCCTGACTTTC.

This clone was observed a handful of times. The rearrangement joins TRBV7-2 to TRBJ1-1; 7 positions match TRBD1. The germline gives CDR1 SGHTA, CDR2 FQGNSA. V gave up 5 bases and J gave up 2 bases; unmatched junction bases: 11. The CDR3 sequence is 16 residues long. The CDR3 protein is CASSPTGEVGNTEAFF. As DNA, the CDR3 is TGTGCCAGCAGCCCAACAGGGGAGGTGGGCAACACTGAAGCTTTCTTT. Full variable domain (rest looked up from reference TRBV7-2 and TRBJ1-1): GAGVSQSPSNKVTEKGKDVELRCDPISGHTALYWYRQSLGQGLEFLIYFQGNSAPDKSGLPSDRFSAERTGGSVSTLTIQRTQQEDSAVYLCASSPTGEVGNTEAFFGQGTRLTVV.

The chain is built from TRBV11-2 and TRBJ1-2; D remains unclear. The CDR3 consists of 14 residues. V lost 2 bases, J lost 8 bases, and 15 bases lay in between. Germline CDR1 reads SGHAT; CDR2 reads FQNNGV. In nucleotides, the CDR3 is TGTGCCAGCAGCTTAACTGACGGGAGTCGCGGCTACACCTTC. As protein: CASSLTDGSRGYTF.